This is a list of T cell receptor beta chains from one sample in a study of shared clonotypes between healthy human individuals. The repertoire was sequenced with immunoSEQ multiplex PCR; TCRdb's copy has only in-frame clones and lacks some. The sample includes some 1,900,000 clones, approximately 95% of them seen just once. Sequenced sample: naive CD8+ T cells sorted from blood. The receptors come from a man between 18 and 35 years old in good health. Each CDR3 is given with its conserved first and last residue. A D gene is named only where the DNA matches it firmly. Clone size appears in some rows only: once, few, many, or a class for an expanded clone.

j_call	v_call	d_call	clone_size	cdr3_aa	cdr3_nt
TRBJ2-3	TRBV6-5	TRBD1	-	CASRLPGQGTDTQYF	TGTGCCAGCAGGCTTCCGGGACAGGGCACAGATACGCAGTATTTT
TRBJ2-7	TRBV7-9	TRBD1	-	CASSSSRDRGFNEQYF	TGTGCCAGCAGCTCCAGCCGGGACAGGGGGTTCAACGAGCAGTACTTC
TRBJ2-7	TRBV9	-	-	CASSVAGDPGTYEQYF	TGTGCCAGCAGCGTAGCCGGGGACCCAGGGACCTACGAGCAGTACTTC
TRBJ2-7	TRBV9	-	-	CASSVGISSYEQYF	TGTGCCAGCAGCGTGGGCATAAGCTCCTACGAGCAGTACTTC
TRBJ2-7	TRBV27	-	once	CASSLPPGDEQYF	TGTGCCAGCAGTTTACCCCCGGGGGATGAGCAGTACTTC
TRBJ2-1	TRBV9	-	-	CASSVGGEGDEQFF	TGTGCCAGCAGCGTCGGCGGAGAGGGCGATGAGCAGTTCTTC
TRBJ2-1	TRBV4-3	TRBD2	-	CASSASGLASNEQFF	TGCGCCAGCAGCGCTTCGGGACTAGCGTCGAATGAGCAGTTCTTC
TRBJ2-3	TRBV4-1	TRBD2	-	CASSHSSGGTDTQYF	TGCGCCAGCAGCCATTCTAGCGGGGGCACAGATACGCAGTATTTT
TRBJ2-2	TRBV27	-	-	CASSLMHTGELFF	TGTGCCAGCAGTTTAATGCACACCGGGGAGCTGTTTTTT
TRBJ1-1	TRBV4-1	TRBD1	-	CASSKEGQVAEAFF	TGCGCCAGCAGCAAAGAGGGACAGGTTGCTGAAGCTTTCTTT
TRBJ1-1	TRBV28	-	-	CASSLLVTEAFF	TGTGCCAGCAGTTTACTAGTCACTGAAGCTTTCTTT
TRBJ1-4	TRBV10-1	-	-	CASRHKDPEKLFF	TGCGCCAGCAGGCATAAAGACCCTGAAAAACTGTTTTTT
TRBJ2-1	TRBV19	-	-	CASSIYMGEHNEQFF	TGTGCCAGTAGTATTTATATGGGAGAACACAATGAGCAGTTCTTC
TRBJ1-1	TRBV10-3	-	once	CAISETSAKIEAFF	TGTGCCATCAGTGAGACTTCGGCGAAGATTGAAGCTTTCTTT
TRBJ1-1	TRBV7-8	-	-	CASRSSPNTEAFF	TGTGCCAGCAGGTCGAGCCCGAACACTGAAGCTTTCTTT
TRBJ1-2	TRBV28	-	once	CASSLDNRGYTF	TGTGCCAGCAGTCTCGATAATCGCGGCTACACCTTC
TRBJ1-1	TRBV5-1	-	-	CASRDLTRLNTEAFF	TGCGCCAGCAGAGACCTGACCAGGCTGAACACTGAAGCTTTCTTT
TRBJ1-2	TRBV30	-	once	CAWVEVPGNYGYTF	TGTGCCTGGGTTGAGGTCCCAGGGAACTATGGCTACACCTTC
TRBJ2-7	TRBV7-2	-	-	CASSLARGVIYEQYF	TGTGCCAGCAGCTTAGCGCGGGGAGTTATCTACGAGCAGTACTTC
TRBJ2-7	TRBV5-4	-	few	CASSLGGYEQYF	TGTGCCAGCAGCTTGGGGGGATACGAGCAGTACTTC
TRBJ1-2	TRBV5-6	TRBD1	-	CASSSGQGRDYGYTF	TGTGCCAGCAGCTCCGGACAGGGTCGGGACTATGGCTACACCTTC
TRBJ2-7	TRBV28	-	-	CASSGGQGLEQYF	TGTGCCAGCTCTGGGGGCCAGGGTCTCGAGCAGTACTTC
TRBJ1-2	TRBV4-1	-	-	CASSQIWGHRRF	TGCGCCAGCAGCCAAATATGGGGACACCGCCGGTTC
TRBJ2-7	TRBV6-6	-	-	CASSYALLDEQYF	TGTGCCAGCAGTTACGCCCTTTTGGACGAGCAGTACTTC
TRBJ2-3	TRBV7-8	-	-	CASSTRLAIMTSTDTQYF	TGTGCCAGCTCCACCCGGCTAGCGATTATGACTAGCACAGATACGCAGTATTTT
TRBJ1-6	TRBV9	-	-	CASSDTSERPNNSPLHF	TGTGCCAGCAGCGACACCTCCGAAAGGCCGAATAATTCACCCCTCCACTTT
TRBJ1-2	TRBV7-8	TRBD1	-	CASVQGGQIDSNYGYTF	TGTGCCAGCGTGCAAGGGGGACAGATAGACTCTAACTATGGCTACACCTTC
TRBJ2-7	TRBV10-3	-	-	CAISESGAPYEQYF	TGTGCCATCAGTGAGTCGGGTGCTCCCTACGAGCAGTACTTC
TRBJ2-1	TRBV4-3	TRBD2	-	CASSQFPTSGFDEQFF	TGCGCCAGCAGCCAATTCCCGACTAGCGGGTTCGATGAGCAGTTCTTC
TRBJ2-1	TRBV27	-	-	CASSTRGPINEQFF	TGTGCCAGCAGCACACGGGGCCCCATCAATGAGCAGTTCTTC
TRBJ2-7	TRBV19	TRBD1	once	CASSITGQASYEQYF	TGTGCCAGTAGTATTACGGGACAGGCGTCCTACGAGCAGTACTTC
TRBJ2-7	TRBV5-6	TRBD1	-	CASSWVSGGAYEQYF	TGTGCCAGCAGCTGGGTCTCAGGGGGTGCTTACGAGCAGTACTTC
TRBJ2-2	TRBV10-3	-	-	CAISAQRGSDANTGELFF	TGTGCCATCAGCGCACAGAGGGGCAGTGATGCGAACACCGGGGAGCTGTTTTTT
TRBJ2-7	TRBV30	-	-	CAWSVPTYNLYEQYF	TGTGCCTGGAGTGTACCCACCTACAATTTGTACGAGCAGTACTTC
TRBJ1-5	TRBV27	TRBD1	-	CASSLTGGFQPQHF	TGTGCCAGCAGTTTGACAGGGGGCTTTCAGCCCCAGCATTTT
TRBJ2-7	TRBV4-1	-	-	CASSQEPFSSALWSTYEQYF	TGCGCCAGCAGCCAAGAGCCCTTCAGTTCCGCGCTCTGGTCGACCTACGAGCAGTACTTC
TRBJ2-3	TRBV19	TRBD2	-	CASRLSGGAFGDTQYF	TGTGCCAGTAGGCTGAGCGGGGGGGCCTTTGGAGATACGCAGTATTTT
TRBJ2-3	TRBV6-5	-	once	CASRHFSTDTQYF	TGTGCCAGCAGACACTTCAGCACAGATACGCAGTATTTT
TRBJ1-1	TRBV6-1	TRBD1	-	CASSEAADRATEAFF	TGTGCCAGCAGTGAAGCGGCGGACAGGGCCACTGAAGCTTTCTTT
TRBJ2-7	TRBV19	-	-	CASSIGHEQYF	TGTGCCAGTAGTATCGGGCACGAGCAGTACTTC
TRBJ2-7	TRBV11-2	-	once	CASSWSYEQYF	TGTGCCAGCAGCTGGAGTTACGAGCAGTACTTC
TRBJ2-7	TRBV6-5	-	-	CASSPDAYEQYF	TGTGCCAGCAGCCCGGACGCCTACGAGCAGTACTTC
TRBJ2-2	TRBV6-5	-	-	CASSPWGLSGELFF	TGTGCCAGCAGTCCTTGGGGGTTAAGCGGGGAGCTGTTTTTT
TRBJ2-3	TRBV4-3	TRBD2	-	CASSQDRLAGGHVTQYF	TGCGCCAGCAGCCAAGATCGACTAGCGGGAGGGCATGTTACGCAGTATTTT
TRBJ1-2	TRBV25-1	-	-	CASSGQTNYGYTF	TGTGCCAGCAGTGGACAGACTAACTATGGCTACACCTTC
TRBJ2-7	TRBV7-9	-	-	CASSQDKGPYEQYF	TGTGCCAGCAGCCAAGACAAGGGCCCCTACGAGCAGTACTTC
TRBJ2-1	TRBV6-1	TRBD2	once	CASSASPLAGELYNEQFF	TGTGCCAGCAGTGCCTCCCCCTTAGCGGGGGAGCTCTACAATGAGCAGTTCTTC
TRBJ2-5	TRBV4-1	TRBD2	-	CASSTPGGETQYF	TGCGCCAGCAGCACTCCGGGGGGAGAGACCCAGTACTTC
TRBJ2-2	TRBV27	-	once	CASSTLGFVGELFF	TGTGCCAGCAGCACGTTGGGGTTCGTCGGGGAGCTGTTTTTT
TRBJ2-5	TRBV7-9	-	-	CASSSAGGETQYF	TGTGCCAGCAGCTCCGCTGGTGGGGAGACCCAGTACTTC
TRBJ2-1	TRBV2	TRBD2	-	CASSESYSGSSYNEQFF	TGTGCCAGCAGTGAAAGCTATAGCGGGAGCTCCTACAATGAGCAGTTCTTC
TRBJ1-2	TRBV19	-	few	CASSIETLNYGYTF	TGTGCCAGTAGTATAGAAACGCTTAACTATGGCTACACCTTC
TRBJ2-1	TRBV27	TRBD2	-	CASGGDGSSYNEQFF	TGTGCCAGCGGGGGGGACGGTAGCTCCTACAATGAGCAGTTCTTC
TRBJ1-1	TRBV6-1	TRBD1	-	CASRGTGGNTEAFF	TGTGCCAGCCGGGGGACAGGGGGTAACACTGAAGCTTTCTTT
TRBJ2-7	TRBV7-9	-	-	CASSREGVTEEQYF	TGTGCCAGCAGCCGCGAGGGGGTAACGGAAGAGCAGTACTTC